A single T cell receptor (beta chain) is shown here with its context. The sample originates from a study of blood T cell repertoires in COVID-19. CDR3 size: 17 residues. Germline CDR1 and CDR2: MGHRA and YSYEKL. With V trimmed by 1 base and J by 8 bases, 8 bases remained unmatched. Sequencing used immunoSEQ multiplex PCR; TCRdb keeps in-frame clones, though not all of them. The data show around 100,000 clones, around nine tenths seen once. The source material was peripheral blood. J is TRBJ1-6 and V is TRBV4-1; 10 positions agree with TRBD1. This sequence was found in a human donor in a cohort sampled during active COVID-19. In DNA, the CDR3 is TGCGCCAGCAGCCAAGCCCGGGACAGGGGTGTTCATTCACCCCTCCACTTT. This encodes CASSQARDRGVHSPLHF.